Listed below are T cell receptor beta chains from one sample, sequenced in a study of cytomegalovirus exposure and HLA in healthy donors. Assay used: immunoSEQ multiplex PCR; TCRdb lists only in-frame clones, some missing. The data contain about 160,000 clones, roughly three quarters of them singletons. Specimen: PBMCs. Source of these receptors: a man in his 60s in good health and CMV-seronegative. Each CDR3 is given with its conserved first and last residue. A D gene is named only where the DNA matches it firmly. Size values are once, few and many counts, or a class for expanded clones, and some rows have none.

D: -
length: 14
J: TRBJ2-5
size: -
V: TRBV5-1
CDR3: CASSLQGTGETQYF
DNA: TGCGCCAGCAGCTTACAGGGAACGGGAGAGACCCAGTACTTC

D: -
length: 17
J: TRBJ2-7
size: -
V: TRBV7-9
CDR3: CASSLPPRRGRSYEQYF
DNA: TGTGCCAGCAGCCTACCCCCCCGGCGGGGACGCTCCTACGAGCAGTACTTC

D: -
length: 12
J: TRBJ2-7
size: -
V: TRBV7-9
CDR3: CSSSLALYEQYF
DNA: TGTTCCAGCAGCTTAGCCCTCTACGAGCAGTACTTC

D: -
length: 15
J: TRBJ1-5
size: -
V: TRBV6-5
CDR3: CASSYSAGTNQPQHF
DNA: TGTGCCAGCAGTTACTCCGCAGGAACTAATCAGCCCCAGCATTTT

D: -
length: 15
J: TRBJ2-7
size: -
V: TRBV7-2
CDR3: CASSLGSSVGYEQYF
DNA: TGTGCCAGCAGCTTAGGTTCTAGCGTGGGCTACGAGCAGTACTTC

D: -
length: 15
J: TRBJ1-2
size: -
V: TRBV28
CDR3: CASYSIRRSKYGYTF
DNA: TGTGCCAGTTACTCCATTAGGAGATCCAAATATGGCTACACCTTC

D: -
length: 16
J: TRBJ1-4
size: -
V: TRBV18
CDR3: CASSLNDRRTNEKLFF
DNA: TGTGCCAGCTCCTTAAATGACCGGAGGACTAATGAAAAACTGTTTTTT

D: -
length: 17
J: TRBJ2-7
size: once
V: TRBV7-9
CDR3: CSSSLGGAERSYYEQYF
DNA: TGTTCCAGCAGCTTAGGTGGAGCGGAACGTTCCTACTACGAGCAGTACTTC

D: -
length: 15
J: TRBJ1-5
size: few
V: TRBV6-5
CDR3: CASSLDMEGGQPQHF
DNA: TGTGCCAGCAGTCTAGATATGGAGGGCGGTCAGCCCCAGCATTTT

D: -
length: 14
J: TRBJ1-1
size: -
V: TRBV7-2
CDR3: CASSFSASLTEAFF
DNA: TGTGCCAGCAGCTTTTCTGCCAGTCTCACTGAAGCTTTCTTT

D: TRBD2
length: 16
J: TRBJ2-2
size: -
V: TRBV5-1
CDR3: CASSLSTSGNTGELFF
DNA: TGCGCCAGCAGCTTAAGTACTAGCGGAAACACCGGGGAGCTGTTTTTT

D: -
length: 15
J: TRBJ1-5
size: once
V: TRBV19
CDR3: CASSIGQDSNQPQHF
DNA: TGTGCCAGTAGTATTGGGCAGGATAGCAATCAGCCCCAGCATTTT

D: TRBD2
length: 13
J: TRBJ2-7
size: -
V: TRBV19
CDR3: CASSGLAMDEQYF
DNA: TGTGCCAGTAGCGGACTAGCAATGGACGAGCAGTACTTC

D: -
length: 12
J: TRBJ2-3
size: -
V: TRBV29-1
CDR3: CSVTLLADTQYF
DNA: TGCAGCGTCACGCTCTTAGCAGATACGCAGTATTTT

D: TRBD2
length: 16
J: TRBJ2-7
size: -
V: TRBV27
CDR3: CASSLIRLAGDYEQYF
DNA: TGTGCCAGCAGTTTAATCCGACTAGCGGGAGACTACGAGCAGTACTTC

D: TRBD2
length: 15
J: TRBJ2-1
size: -
V: TRBV5-4
CDR3: CASSLRGGSYNEQFF
DNA: TGTGCCAGCAGCTTACGGGGGGGCAGTTACAATGAGCAGTTCTTC

D: -
length: 13
J: TRBJ1-1
size: -
V: TRBV30
CDR3: CAWRTLGAGEAFF
DNA: TGTGCCTGGAGAACCTTGGGGGCAGGGGAAGCTTTCTTT

D: TRBD1
length: 14
J: TRBJ2-7
size: -
V: TRBV2
CDR3: CARRGTGSEYEQYF
DNA: TGTGCCAGGAGAGGGACAGGGTCGGAATACGAGCAGTACTTC

D: -
length: 16
J: TRBJ2-5
size: -
V: TRBV28
CDR3: CASSGWRTLVQETQYF
DNA: TGTGCCAGCAGCGGTTGGCGGACATTGGTGCAAGAGACCCAGTACTTC

D: -
length: 12
J: TRBJ2-3
size: -
V: TRBV7-2
CDR3: CASSLSADTQYF
DNA: TGTGCCAGCAGCTTATCTGCAGATACGCAGTATTTT

D: TRBD2
length: 16
J: TRBJ2-2
size: once
V: TRBV7-9
CDR3: CASSSPSGGDTGELFF
DNA: TGTGCCAGCAGCTCCCCTAGCGGGGGGGACACCGGGGAGCTGTTTTTT

D: -
length: 14
J: TRBJ2-7
size: -
V: TRBV28
CDR3: CASSLSGGSYEQYF
DNA: TGTGCCAGCAGTTTATCCGGGGGCTCCTACGAGCAGTACTTC

D: -
length: 15
J: TRBJ2-1
size: -
V: TRBV19
CDR3: CASSILDSLHNEQFF
DNA: TGTGCCAGTAGTATCCTGGACAGCCTCCACAATGAGCAGTTCTTC

D: -
length: 14
J: TRBJ2-7
size: once
V: TRBV14
CDR3: CASSQPPETYEQYF
DNA: TGTGCCAGCAGCCAACCACCCGAGACCTACGAGCAGTACTTC

D: TRBD1
length: 14
J: TRBJ1-2
size: -
V: TRBV7-9
CDR3: CASSLGDRGDGYTF
DNA: TGTGCCAGCAGCTTAGGAGACAGGGGGGATGGCTACACCTTC

D: -
length: 13
J: TRBJ1-1
size: -
V: TRBV6-7
CDR3: CASSYSILGAAFF
DNA: TGTGCCAGCAGTTACTCGATTTTGGGGGCAGCTTTCTTT

D: -
length: 11
J: TRBJ2-3
size: -
V: TRBV28
CDR3: CASSRTDTQYF
DNA: TGTGCCAGCAGTCGGACAGATACGCAGTATTTT

D: -
length: 12
J: TRBJ2-1
size: -
V: TRBV11-3
CDR3: CASSLGGGEQFF
DNA: TGTGCCAGCAGCTTAGGGGGGGGCGAGCAGTTCTTC

D: -
length: 14
J: TRBJ2-7
size: -
V: TRBV29-1
CDR3: CSVEGSAGTYEQYF
DNA: TGCAGCGTTGAGGGTTCGGCAGGGACCTACGAGCAGTACTTC

D: -
length: 12
J: TRBJ1-2
size: -
V: TRBV30
CDR3: CAWNVGRGGYTF
DNA: TGTGCCTGGAACGTAGGACGGGGAGGCTACACCTTC

D: TRBD1
length: 15
J: TRBJ2-7
size: -
V: TRBV6-6
CDR3: CASSTGTGISHEQYF
DNA: TGTGCCAGCAGTACCGGGACAGGGATCTCCCACGAGCAGTACTTC

D: -
length: 13
J: TRBJ1-1
size: -
V: TRBV7-9
CDR3: CASSFAGNTEAFF
DNA: TGTGCCAGCAGCTTTGCAGGTAACACTGAAGCTTTCTTT

D: TRBD1
length: 14
J: TRBJ2-7
size: -
V: TRBV30
CDR3: CAWNGPAGGYEQYF
DNA: TGTGCCTGGAATGGGCCCGCAGGGGGCTACGAGCAGTACTTC

D: TRBD2
length: 18
J: TRBJ2-3
size: -
V: TRBV9
CDR3: CASSVKASGFEGTDTQYF
DNA: TGTGCCAGCAGCGTAAAGGCTAGCGGTTTTGAGGGGACAGATACGCAGTATTTT

D: -
length: 15
J: TRBJ1-4
size: -
V: TRBV7-9
CDR3: CSSSLVADSNEKLFF
DNA: TGTTCCAGCAGCTTGGTGGCCGATTCTAATGAAAAACTGTTTTTT

D: -
length: 12
J: TRBJ2-5
size: -
V: TRBV2
CDR3: CASRRDAETQYF
DNA: TGTGCCAGCAGGAGGGATGCGGAGACCCAGTACTTC

D: -
length: 13
J: TRBJ1-2
size: -
V: TRBV11-2
CDR3: CASSLGPGYGYTF
DNA: TGTGCCAGCAGCTTAGGTCCGGGGTATGGCTACACCTTC

D: TRBD1
length: 16
J: TRBJ2-7
size: -
V: TRBV25-1
CDR3: CASSDPHEGGRYEQYF
DNA: TGTGCCAGCAGTGACCCCCACGAAGGGGGCCGGTACGAGCAGTACTTC

D: -
length: 16
J: TRBJ1-6
size: -
V: TRBV5-1
CDR3: CASSLAGVAYNSPLHF
DNA: TGCGCCAGCAGCTTGGCAGGGGTTGCCTATAATTCACCCCTCCACTTT

D: -
length: 13
J: TRBJ1-1
size: few
V: TRBV27
CDR3: CASSFNSNTEAFF
DNA: TGTGCCAGCAGTTTTAACAGCAACACTGAAGCTTTCTTT

D: -
length: 15
J: TRBJ1-5
size: -
V: TRBV6-5
CDR3: CASSYSTASNQPQHF
DNA: TGTGCCAGCAGTTACTCGACAGCTAGCAATCAGCCCCAGCATTTT

D: TRBD2
length: 20
J: TRBJ2-5
size: -
V: TRBV7-3
CDR3: CASSSGLAGGRDPSLETQYF
DNA: TGTGCCAGCAGCTCCGGACTAGCGGGGGGCCGGGACCCGTCCCTGGAGACCCAGTACTTC